Sequencing of this TCR beta chain was carried out in a study of cytomegalovirus exposure and HLA in healthy donors. With 8 bases clipped from V and 7 bases from J, the junction kept 5 bases outside the gene matches. The CDR3 length is 12 residues. Germline V gene sequence: CDR1 SNHLY, CDR2 FYNNEI. This clone was seen just once. 60 Vbeta and 13 Jbeta primers were used in PCR. The repertoire was sequenced with immunoSEQ multiplex PCR; TCRdb's copy has only in-frame clones and lacks some. Of some 71,000 clones listed, 60% to 70% are singletons. This receptor was obtained from a man aged 40-49 years in good health and CMV-seropositive. The chain has TRBV2 and TRBJ1-2, with 9 nucleotides matching TRBD1. Sequenced sample: PBMCs. The CDR3 here is CASGQGTGGYTF. The CDR3 bases are TGTGCCAGCGGACAGGGGACGGGTGGCTACACCTTC. Looking up the rest from reference TRBV2 and TRBJ1-2 gives the full variable domain: EPEVTQTPSHQVTQMGQEVILRCVPISNHLYFYWYRQILGQKVEFLVSFYNNEISEKSEIFDDQFSVERPDGSNFTLKIRSTKLEDSAMYFCASGQGTGGYTFGSGTRLTVV.